The rows below give T cell receptor beta chains drawn from one sample of a study of blood T cell repertoires in COVID-19. The assay was immunoSEQ multiplex PCR, and TCRdb's table has in-frame clones only and misses some. Of approximately 190,000 clones listed, under 85% are singletons. The sequenced sample consisted of peripheral blood. These receptors were taken from a woman aged 40 to 50 with acute or convalescent COVID-19. Each CDR3 is given with its conserved first and last residue. D genes are given only for firm matches. For some rows the clone size is stated as once, few or many, or as a class when expanded; others skip it.

CDR3nt,CDR3aa,abundance,d_gene,j_gene,v_gene
TGTGCCAGTAGTCCTCGGGGAGGTCATCAGCCCCAGCATTTT,CASSPRGGHQPQHF,NA,NA,TRBJ1-5,TRBV19
TGTGCCAGCAGTGGAAACAGGGACACTCAGCCCCAGCATTTT,CASSGNRDTQPQHF,few,NA,TRBJ1-5,TRBV2
TGTGCCTGGAGTGTAAGTTCGGGTTACTATGGCTACACCTTC,CAWSVSSGYYGYTF,once,NA,TRBJ1-2,TRBV30
TGCGCCAGCAGCTTGGATGCGCAATTGAACACTGAAGCTTTCTTT,CASSLDAQLNTEAFF,NA,NA,TRBJ1-1,TRBV5-1
TGTGCCAGCAGCCCACCTAGCGGGAGTTCGGTTAATGAGCAGTTCTTC,CASSPPSGSSVNEQFF,NA,TRBD2,TRBJ2-1,TRBV7-9
TGTGCCAGCAGCCATGGGAGTAATGAGCAGTTCTTC,CASSHGSNEQFF,NA,NA,TRBJ2-1,TRBV7-2
TGTGCCAGCAGCCAAGAAGGACAGGGAAGGAGTCAGCCCCAGCATTTT,CASSQEGQGRSQPQHF,NA,TRBD1,TRBJ1-5,TRBV3-1/TRBV3-2
TGTGCCAGCAGCTCGGACGGGACAGGTTACAATGAGCAGTTCTTC,CASSSDGTGYNEQFF,NA,TRBD1,TRBJ2-1,TRBV7-9
TGCGCCAGCAGCTTAGATGGAACGGGAAACAATCAGCCCCAGCATTTT,CASSLDGTGNNQPQHF,NA,NA,TRBJ1-5,TRBV5-1
TGTGCCAGCAGTTATAGAGCGGGGGTTCTCCACTACGAGCAGTACTTC,CASSYRAGVLHYEQYF,NA,TRBD2,TRBJ2-7,TRBV6-2/TRBV6-3
TGTGCCAGCAGGGGACAGTTCACAGATACGCAGTATTTT,CASRGQFTDTQYF,NA,TRBD1,TRBJ2-3,TRBV6-5
TGTGCCAGCAGTTCTCTACTACCGGGACAGGGGGCGAGGGGCTACACCTTC,CASSSLLPGQGARGYTF,few,TRBD1,TRBJ1-2,TRBV27
TGTGCCAGCCCCTCAGAGGAGCCCCAGCATTTT,CASPSEEPQHF,NA,NA,TRBJ1-5,TRBV28
TGTGCCATCAGTGATACAGGGGGAACTAATGAAAAACTGTTTTTT,CAISDTGGTNEKLFF,NA,TRBD1,TRBJ1-4,TRBV10-3
TGTGCCAGCAGTTGGGACACATCCTATGGCTACACCTTC,CASSWDTSYGYTF,NA,NA,TRBJ1-2,TRBV11-2
TGTGCCAGCAAAAGGTCGGGAGTTGCAGATACGCAGTATTTT,CASKRSGVADTQYF,NA,NA,TRBJ2-3,TRBV2
TGTGCCAGTAGTGAAGGGGCAGCTGGCTACACCTTC,CASSEGAAGYTF,NA,NA,TRBJ1-2,TRBV19
TGTGCCAGCAGGAGCATGCTTAATGGTCAGCCCCAGCATTTT,CASRSMLNGQPQHF,NA,NA,TRBJ1-5,TRBV2
TGTGCCAGCAGCTTGCCTGGACAGGGAGGCCACGAGCAGTACTTC,CASSLPGQGGHEQYF,NA,TRBD1,TRBJ2-7,TRBV5-4
TGTGCCAGCAGTGAAATAGGGGGCCCCTACGAGCAGTACTTC,CASSEIGGPYEQYF,NA,TRBD1,TRBJ2-7,TRBV6-1
TGTGCCAGCAGTAAGCTATACGAGCAGTACTTC,CASSKLYEQYF,NA,NA,TRBJ2-7,TRBV2